Presented here are 5 T cell receptor beta chains from one specimen sequenced in a study of T cells in Graves' hyperthyroidism and ophthalmopathy. From RNA transcripts, TCR beta CDR3 regions were amplified. HTBI primers drove first-round RT-PCR of the TCR CDR3. From the multiplex PCR reads, TCRdb called clonotypes with MiXCR, one entry per CDR3 protein. The table lists 300,000 to 350,000 distinct CDR3 sequences, 20% to 25% of them singletons. The sample comprised blood. The origin of the receptors is a woman aged 45-60 years with Graves' hyperthyroidism.

In this sample, this clonotype turned up many times. CDR3 region: CASSLVRDYQPQHF. The DNA for the CDR3 is TGTGCCAGCAGTTTAGTCAGGGACTATCAGCCCCAGCATTTT. The V call is TRBV12-3 or TRBV12-4, the J call TRBJ1-5; a possible D gene is TRBD1 (5 bases). Trimming cost V 1 base and J 5 bases, with 9 bases left between them. There are 14 residues in the CDR3.

As for this clonotype: Being one base from a much bigger clone, this may be a read error. The chain couples TRBV20-1 to TRBJ1-3, with D perhaps TRBD1 (6 bases). Germline CDR1 is DFQATT and CDR2 is SNEGSKA (reference sequence). There are 16 residues in the CDR3. Trimming took 6 bases from V and 1 from J, leaving 19 bases between them. The CDR3 nucleotides are TGCAGTGCAGGTCTACAGGGCCCAATATCTGGAAACACCATATATTTT. Its translation is CSAGLQGPISGNTIYF.

The table lists this clonotype with many counts. V is TRBV3-1 and J is TRBJ1-1, with D possibly matching TRBD1 (6 bases). CDR3 length equals 15 residues. V was shortened by 0 bases and J by 0 bases, with 8 bases between the two germline ends. CDR1 and CDR2 (germline): LGHDT, YNNKEL (reference sequence). CDR3 bases: TGTGCCAGCAGCCAAGAGGGACACCTGAACACTGAAGCTTTCTTT. It yields the protein CASSQEGHLNTEAFF.

The chain joins TRBV7-3 to TRBJ2-1; D gene ambiguous. Germline V gene lookup returns CDR1 SGHTA and CDR2 FQGTGA. The CDR3 runs 15 residues. The V gene lost 2 bases and the J gene lost 1 base, with 9 bases spanning the gap. CDR3 in amino acids: CASSLEMVSYNEQFF. For the CDR3, the DNA is TGTGCCAGCAGCTTAGAGATGGTGTCCTACAATGAGCAGTTCTTC.

This clonotype occurred many times. The chain is built from TRBV20-1 and TRBJ2-1, with TRBD2 identical over 14 bases. J gave up 7 bases and V 5 bases, and 7 bases lay outside the gene matches. The CDR3 sequence is 15 residues long. CDR1 and CDR2 from the germline V gene are DFQATT and SNEGSKA (reference sequence). CDR3 DNA: TGCAGTGCTCGGACTAGCGGGAGGCTACTGAATGAGCAGTTCTTC. This codes for CSARTSGRLLNEQFF.